This T cell receptor (beta chain) was obtained from a study of blood T cell repertoires in COVID-19. Study context: The United States, Italy and Spain provided the acute and convalescent COVID-19 samples. T cells, B-cell-depleted T cells, or PBMCs supplied cDNA or gDNA.

Authors' data handling: Counts of nucleated cells, estimated from reference gene primer amplification, were obtained. The protocol was immunoSEQ multiplex PCR, while the TCRdb copy is restricted to in-frame clones and leaves out a portion. Clonal size and the V and J genes are those of that table, whereas D and trimming came from the DNA. The sample includes 150,000 to 200,000 clones, 65% to 85% of them seen just once. This clone was recorded many times. The clonotype comes from a human donor with acute or convalescent COVID-19. The donor label of this sample is uncertain. Input material: peripheral blood.

The CDR3 is CASSPRQEVTGELFF. The CDR3 DNA reads TGTGCCAGCTCACCCAGACAGGAGGTAACCGGGGAGCTGTTTTTT. The V and J genes are TRBV18 and TRBJ2-2, with D perhaps matching TRBD1 (6 bases). Trimming shortened V by 3 bases and J by 5 bases, and 13 bases separated the two germline ends. This CDR3 is built from 15 residues. In germline, CDR1 is KGHSH, CDR2 LQKENI.